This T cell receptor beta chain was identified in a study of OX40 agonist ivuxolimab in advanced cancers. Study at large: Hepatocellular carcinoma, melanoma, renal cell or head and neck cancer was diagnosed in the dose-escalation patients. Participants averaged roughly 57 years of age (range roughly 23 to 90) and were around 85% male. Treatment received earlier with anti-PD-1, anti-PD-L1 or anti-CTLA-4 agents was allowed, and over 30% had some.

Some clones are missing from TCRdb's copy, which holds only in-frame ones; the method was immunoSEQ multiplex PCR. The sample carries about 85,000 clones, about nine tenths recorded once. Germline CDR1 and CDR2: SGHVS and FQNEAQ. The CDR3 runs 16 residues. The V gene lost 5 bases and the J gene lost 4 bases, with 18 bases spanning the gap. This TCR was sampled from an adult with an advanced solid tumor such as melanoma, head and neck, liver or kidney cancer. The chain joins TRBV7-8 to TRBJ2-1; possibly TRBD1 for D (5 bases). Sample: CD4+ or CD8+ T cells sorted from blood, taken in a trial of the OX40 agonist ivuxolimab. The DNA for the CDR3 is TGTGCCAGCAGCCCCCCCTGGGCGGACACTTACAATGAGCAGTTCTTC. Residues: CASSPPWADTYNEQFF.